The 24 T cell receptor beta chains below were found in one sample sequenced in a study of blood T cell repertoires in COVID-19 (TCRdb year 2020). The receptor library was made with the immunoSEQ multiplex PCR assay. TCRdb stores this immuneACCESS table with in-frame sequences only. Part of the clones is absent; in the studies checked, under half of the shortfall reflects unresolved V genes, and no reason is known for the rest. Here the sample has 250,000 to 300,000 clones; 88% occur a single time. Of the sample, about 0.74% falls within the top ten clones. Sequenced: peripheral blood. The receptor set was obtained from a woman aged 25-40 years with acute or convalescent COVID-19.

The chain joins TRBV15 to TRBJ1-5; TRBD1 matches 7 bases. CDR1 LNHNV and CDR2 YYDKDF come from the germline V gene (reference sequence). Losses at the gene ends were 3 bases for V and 4 bases for J; bases not matched to a gene: 12. The CDR3 extends over 17 amino acids. CDR3 in DNA: TGTGCCACCAGCAGCATAGGGGGCTCCCTCCCAAATCAGCCCCAGCATTTT. It yields the protein CATSSIGGSLPNQPQHF.

The chain joins TRBV6-2 or TRBV6-3 to TRBJ2-5; 11 nucleotides line up with TRBD2. CDR1 is MNHEY and CDR2 is SVGEGT in the germline V gene. J lost 5 bases, V lost 5 bases, and 22 bases had no gene match. The CDR3 runs to 20 residues. CDR3 DNA sequence: TGTGCCAGCAGTCCGATCAGTACTAGCGGGAGTTCGTCCCGAAGGGAGACCCAGTACTTC. This sequence encodes CASSPISTSGSSSRRETQYF.

The rearrangement joins TRBV5-4 to TRBJ2-1; 9 bases map to TRBD2. CDR1 SGHNT and CDR2 YYREEE come from the germline V gene (reference sequence). The V and J ends lost 3 bases and 6 bases, in that order; junction bases with no gene match: 13. The length of the CDR3 is 17 residues. As DNA, the CDR3 is TGTGCCAGCAGCTCCCGTAAACGTAGCGGGAGTCTCAATGAGCAGTTCTTC. It translates to CASSSRKRSGSLNEQFF.

The V call is TRBV20-1, the J call TRBJ2-7; a weak D match, TRBD2 (6 bases). Germline-derived CDR1 and CDR2 are DFQATT and SNEGSKA (reference sequence). Trimming took off 3 bases at V and 6 bases at J, with 18 bases between the two ends. The CDR3 covers 14 residues. The CDR3 loop reads CSASSGSLRSEQYF. CDR3 nucleotide sequence: TGCAGTGCTAGTTCCGGGAGTCTCCGGAGCGAGCAGTACTTC.

The V gene is TRBV6-2 or TRBV6-3, the J gene TRBJ2-7, with D perhaps TRBD1 (5 bases). V was shortened by 2 bases and J by 4 bases, with 9 bases between the two germline ends. Germline CDR1 and CDR2: MNHEY and SVGEGT. The length of the CDR3 is 13 residues. CDR3 loop: CASSYVDTYEQYF. The CDR3 nucleotides are TGTGCCAGCAGTTACGTGGACACGTACGAGCAGTACTTC.

The chain joins TRBV9 to TRBJ2-7, with TRBD2 matching over 9 bases. Germline CDR1 is SGDLS and CDR2 is YYNGEE. The CDR3 consists of 16 residues. Trimming at V came to 3 bases and at J to 5 bases, leaving 12 bases not matched to a gene. The CDR3 nucleotides are TGTGCCAGCAGCGCTGGCGGGGCGGGAGGGGTCCACGAGCAGTACTTC. It is translated as CASSAGGAGGVHEQYF.

The rearrangement links TRBV7-2 to TRBJ2-7, with 9 bases lining up with TRBD1. The CDR3 is 15 amino acids. Germline CDR1 reads SGHTA; CDR2 reads FQGNSA. The J segment lost 3 bases and the V segment lost 1 base, leaving 4 bases of the junction unmatched. The CDR3 loop reads CASSLGAGQGYEQYF. The CDR3 DNA follows: TGTGCCAGCAGCTTAGGAGCGGGACAGGGCTACGAGCAGTACTTC.

This clone was detected only once. This sequence joins TRBV9 and TRBJ2-2, with 8 nucleotides matching TRBD2. Looked up from germline, CDR1 is SGDLS and CDR2 is YYNGEE. V was pared by 0 bases and J by 5 bases, with 18 bases of the junction left unmatched. This CDR3 region has 20 residues. In DNA form, the CDR3 reads TGTGCCAGCAGCGTAGAATCCAGCGGGAGTGTATCCGGGAGAACCGGGGAGCTGTTTTTT. Residues: CASSVESSGSVSGRTGELFF.

This sequence joins TRBV2 and TRBJ2-1; 14 positions match TRBD2. The CDR3 extends over 15 amino acids. J gave up 6 bases and V 6 bases, and 4 bases lay outside the gene matches. Germline lookup yields CDR1 SNHLY and CDR2 FYNNEI. CDR3 protein: CASRGTSGGINEQFF. In DNA form, the CDR3 reads TGTGCCAGCAGAGGGACTAGCGGGGGCATCAATGAGCAGTTCTTC.

The chain employs TRBV24-1 and TRBJ2-1, with 12 bases lining up with TRBD1. The CDR3 spans 14 residues. V was clipped by 6 bases and J by 8 bases; unmatched bases: 4. The germline gives CDR1 KGHDR, CDR2 SFDVKD. The CDR3, as DNA: TGTGCCACCAGTCGGGGGACAGGGGGCGATGAGCAGTTCTTC. Protein sequence: CATSRGTGGDEQFF.

Details on this clone: Other nucleotide sequences in the sample specify the same CDR3. The gene calls are TRBV19 and TRBJ1-6; unclear D gene. Trimming left V 3 bases short and J 5 bases short, with 8 bases between. Germline-derived CDR1 and CDR2 are LNHDA and SQIVND (reference sequence). This CDR3 contains 14 residues. CDR3 protein: CASSITGDNSPLHF. CDR3 coding DNA: TGTGCCAGTAGTATTACCGGAGATAATTCACCCCTCCACTTT.

The rearrangement joins TRBV10-3 to TRBJ1-1, with a tentative D call TRBD1 (5 bases). This CDR3 spans 13 amino acids. The germline CDR1 and CDR2 sequences are ENHRY and SYGVKD. V lost 8 bases and J lost 5, with 15 bases in between. In DNA, the CDR3 is TGTGCCATCGGGGCCGAAAGAGATACTGAAGCTTTCTTT. Encoded protein: CAIGAERDTEAFF.

A note on this clone: This specimen includes other DNA sequences encoding the same CDR3. The rearrangement uses TRBV14 and TRBJ2-1, with no clear D. Germline V CDR1 and CDR2: SGHDN, FVKESK. CDR3 length equals 12 residues. Trimming took 2 bases from V and 7 from J, leaving 6 bases between them. The CDR3 DNA reads TGTGCCAGCAGCCAACGCGGAAATGAGCAGTTCTTC. Protein sequence: CASSQRGNEQFF.

The gene calls are TRBV25-1 and TRBJ2-7; D gene uncertain. Germline CDR1 MGHDK, CDR2 SYGVNS. This CDR3 spans 11 amino acids. V was shortened by 5 bases and J by 3 bases, with 5 bases between the two germline ends. CDR3 sequence reads: CASSSFYEQYF. The CDR3, as DNA: TGTGCCAGCAGTTCCTTCTACGAGCAGTACTTC.

This sequence joins TRBV6-5 and TRBJ1-3; D gene unclear. Germline V gene data show CDR1 as MNHEY and CDR2 as SVGAGI. V shed 1 base and J shed 4 bases, with 11 bases lying between them. This CDR3 has 15 amino acids. The DNA for the CDR3 is TGTGCCAGCAGTTACTTGGGCCCGGGGGGAAACACCATATATTTT. It specifies CASSYLGPGGNTIYF.

This clone was seen only a few times. The CDR3 is CASSYSSVISGNTIYF. CDR3 nucleotide sequence: TGTGCCAGCAGTTACTCGAGCGTGATCTCTGGAAACACCATATATTTT. This chain uses TRBV6-2 or TRBV6-3 with TRBJ1-3; D unresolved. V was cut by 0 bases and J by 0 bases, with 9 bases left in between. The germline gives CDR1 MNHEY, CDR2 SVGEGT. This CDR3 region has 16 residues.

The chain combines TRBV10-1 with TRBJ2-5, with D tentatively TRBD2 (7 bases). Per germline, CDR1 WNHNN and CDR2 SYGVQD (reference sequence). CDR3 length: 14 residues. The V end was cut by 3 bases, the J end by 5 bases, with 13 bases between. The CDR3 loop reads CASSEGRGRETQYF. The DNA for the CDR3 is TGCGCCAGCAGTGAAGGGCGGGGGCGTGAGACCCAGTACTTC.

DNA for the CDR3: TGTGCCAGCAGCCGCCTAGCGGGAGCCACCGGGGAGCTGTTTTTT. It codes for CASSRLAGATGELFF. The gene calls are TRBV3-1 (or the pseudogene TRBV3-2) and TRBJ2-2; 10 bases are shared with TRBD2. The CDR3 runs to 15 residues. CDR1 LGHDT and CDR2 YNNKEL come from the germline V gene (reference sequence). The J segment lost 4 bases and the V segment lost 4 bases, leaving 3 bases of the junction unmatched.

Turning to this clone: The same CDR3 can be traced to other DNA sequences in this sample. The V and J genes are TRBV5-6 and TRBJ1-5; 9 bases are shared with TRBD1. The germline V gene encodes CDR1 SGHDT and CDR2 YYEEEE. The CDR3 is made up of 16 amino acids. Trimming removed 1 base from V and 2 bases from J; junction bases left unmatched: 4. This CDR3 reads CASSLRTGVGNQPQHF. The CDR3 DNA reads TGTGCCAGCAGCTTGCGGACAGGGGTGGGCAATCAGCCCCAGCATTTT.

This sequence joins TRBV7-8 and TRBJ2-5; possible D gene TRBD1, 6 bases. CDR3 length: 15 amino acids. Trimming left V 5 bases short and J 4 bases short, with 17 bases between. Germline V gene data show CDR1 as SGHVS and CDR2 as FQNEAQ. CDR3: CASSPSQGLGETQYF. In DNA form, the CDR3 reads TGTGCCAGCAGCCCGTCACAGGGTTTAGGAGAGACCCAGTACTTC.

The rearrangement links TRBV7-6 to TRBJ1-2; 12 nucleotides line up with TRBD1. V gave up 3 bases and J gave up 4 bases; unmatched junction bases: 3. Looked up from germline, CDR1 is SGHVS and CDR2 is FNYEAQ. CDR3 length: 15 amino acids. For the CDR3, the DNA is TGTGCCAGCAGCTTGGGACAGGGGGCATTCTATGGCTACACCTTC. Protein product: CASSLGQGAFYGYTF.

The chain carries TRBV11-3 and TRBJ2-1, with 7 bases that match TRBD1. The CDR3 has 13 residues. From germline, CDR1 is SGHNT and CDR2 YENEEA. Germline trimming cut 6 bases from V and 6 bases from J; bases unmatched to any gene: 5. The chain's CDR3 is CASRWTGVNEQFF. In DNA form, the CDR3 reads TGTGCCAGCAGGTGGACAGGTGTCAATGAGCAGTTCTTC.

The chain recombines TRBV2 with TRBJ1-2; D is uncertain. CDR1 and CDR2 from the germline V gene are SNHLY and FYNNEI. Trimming shortened V by 2 bases and J by 4 bases, and 11 bases separated the two germline ends. The CDR3 contains 14 residues. The CDR3 loop is CASSENQPGYGYTF. The CDR3 DNA is TGTGCCAGCAGTGAAAATCAACCGGGCTATGGCTACACCTTC.

The V and J genes are TRBV5-6 and TRBJ2-1; 9 positions match TRBD2. The CDR3 has 13 amino acids. Germline V gene lookup returns CDR1 SGHDT and CDR2 YYEEEE. V lost 0 bases, J lost 15 bases, and 7 bases stayed unmatched. DNA of the CDR3: TGTGCCAGCAGCTTGGTTAGCGGGGGCCCTGGGTTCTTC. Translated: CASSLVSGGPGFF.